This section outlines one T cell receptor beta chain sequence together with its context. Clones were read by immunoSEQ multiplex PCR, and TCRdb kept only the in-frame ones, dropping some. The table records hundreds of thousands of clones, about 89% of them present only once. The data were obtained in a study of Ad26.COV2.S vaccination and SARS-CoV-2 variants. Treatment of the sample: 15 to 20 received Ad26.COV2.S at low or high dose, single or two shots; about 5 received placebo; per-sample allocation not given. The samples date from day 63 after the first vaccine or placebo injection. The V gene lost 5 bases and the J gene lost 2 bases, with 11 bases spanning the gap. In germline, CDR1 is SGHDT, CDR2 YYEEEE. The CDR3 contains 14 residues.

Specimen: peripheral blood, collected in a trial of Ad26.COV2.S vaccine versus placebo. This clonotype was sampled from a person aged 18 to 59 who received the Ad26.COV2.S COVID-19 vaccine or a placebo. J is TRBJ1-5 and V is TRBV5-6; D uncertain. CDR3 nucleotides: TGTGCCAGCAGTTCCCTTGGGGGCAATCAGCCCCAGCATTTT. Protein: CASSSLGGNQPQHF.